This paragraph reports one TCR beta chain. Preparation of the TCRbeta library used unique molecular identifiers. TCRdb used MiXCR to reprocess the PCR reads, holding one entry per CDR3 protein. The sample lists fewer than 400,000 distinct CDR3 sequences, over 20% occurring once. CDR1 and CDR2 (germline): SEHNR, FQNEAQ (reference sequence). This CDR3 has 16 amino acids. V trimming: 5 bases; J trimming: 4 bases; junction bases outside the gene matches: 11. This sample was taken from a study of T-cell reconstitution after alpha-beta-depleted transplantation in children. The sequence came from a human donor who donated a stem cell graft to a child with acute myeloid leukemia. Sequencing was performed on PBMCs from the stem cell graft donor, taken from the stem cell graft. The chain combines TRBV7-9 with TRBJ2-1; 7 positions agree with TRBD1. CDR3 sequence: CASSLNRDSMYNEQFF. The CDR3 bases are TGTGCCAGCAGCCTGAACCGGGACAGTATGTACAATGAGCAGTTCTTC. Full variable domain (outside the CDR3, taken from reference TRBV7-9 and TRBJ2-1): DTGVSQNPRHKITKRGQNVTFRCDPISEHNRLYWYRQTLGQGPEFLTYFQNEAQLEKSRLLSDRFSAERPKGSFSTLEIQRTEQGDSAMYLCASSLNRDSMYNEQFFGPGTRLTVL.